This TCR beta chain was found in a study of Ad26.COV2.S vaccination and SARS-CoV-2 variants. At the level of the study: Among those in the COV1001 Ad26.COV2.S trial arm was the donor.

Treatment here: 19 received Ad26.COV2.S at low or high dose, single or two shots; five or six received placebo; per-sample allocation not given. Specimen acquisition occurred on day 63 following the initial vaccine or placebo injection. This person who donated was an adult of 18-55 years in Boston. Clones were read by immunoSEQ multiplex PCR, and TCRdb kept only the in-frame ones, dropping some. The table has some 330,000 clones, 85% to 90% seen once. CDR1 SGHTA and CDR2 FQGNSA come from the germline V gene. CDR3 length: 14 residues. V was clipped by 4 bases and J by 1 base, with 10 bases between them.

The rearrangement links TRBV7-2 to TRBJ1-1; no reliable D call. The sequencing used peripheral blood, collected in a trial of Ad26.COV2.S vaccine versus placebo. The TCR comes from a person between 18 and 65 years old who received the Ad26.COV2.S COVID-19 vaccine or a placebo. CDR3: CASSSRRGNTEAFF. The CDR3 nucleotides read TGTGCCAGCAGCTCCCGACGGGGGAACACTGAAGCTTTCTTT.